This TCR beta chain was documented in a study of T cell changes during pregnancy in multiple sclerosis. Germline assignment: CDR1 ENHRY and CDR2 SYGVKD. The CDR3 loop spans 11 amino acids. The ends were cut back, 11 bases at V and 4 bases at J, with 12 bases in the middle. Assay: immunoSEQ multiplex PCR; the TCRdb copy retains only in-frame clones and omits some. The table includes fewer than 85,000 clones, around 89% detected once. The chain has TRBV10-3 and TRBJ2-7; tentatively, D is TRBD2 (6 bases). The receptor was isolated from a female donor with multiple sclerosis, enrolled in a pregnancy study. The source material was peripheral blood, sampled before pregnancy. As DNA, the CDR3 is TGTGCCTCATCGGGAGCTTACGAGCAGTACTTC. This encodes CASSGAYEQYF.